A selection of T cell receptor beta chains follows, all from one sample in a study of Ad26.COV2.S vaccination and SARS-CoV-2 variants. Some clones are missing from TCRdb's copy, which holds only in-frame ones; the method was immunoSEQ multiplex PCR. Among fewer than 600,000 clones, 80% to 90% were seen once, and the ten largest hold under 2%. The specimen was peripheral blood, collected in a trial of Ad26.COV2.S vaccine versus placebo. All receptors derive from a person aged 18-65 years who received the Ad26.COV2.S COVID-19 vaccine or a placebo. CDR3s include the opening cysteine and the closing phenylalanine or tryptophan. A D gene is named only where the DNA matches it firmly. Size is omitted from some rows. Given values are once, few, many or a class for expanded clones.

size | J | V | length | D | DNA | CDR3
- | TRBJ1-2 | TRBV7-8 | 14 | TRBD1 | TGTGCCAGCAGCTCGTTCGGACAGGGGGCGGGCTACACCTTC | CASSSFGQGAGYTF
- | TRBJ1-1 | TRBV6-5 | 14 | - | TGTGCCAGCAGTCCACCGACACGGGCCACTGAAGCTTTCTTT | CASSPPTRATEAFF
- | TRBJ2-6 | TRBV27 | 14 | - | TGTGCCAGCAGTAGAAGGTCTGGGGCCAACGTCCTGACTTTC | CASSRRSGANVLTF
- | TRBJ1-3 | TRBV9 | 14 | - | TGTGCCAGCAGCGTGCGGGTAACTGGAAACACCATATATTTT | CASSVRVTGNTIYF
- | TRBJ1-5 | TRBV30 | 14 | - | TGTGCCTGGAGTGACACAGGGCGGAATCAGCCCCAGCATTTT | CAWSDTGRNQPQHF
- | TRBJ2-2 | TRBV4-2 | 15 | TRBD1 | TGTGCCAGCAGCCCGTATACAGGGGACACCGGGGAGCTGTTTTTT | CASSPYTGDTGELFF
- | TRBJ1-1 | TRBV11-2 | 12 | - | TGTGCCAGCAGCTTCGGGGACACTGAAGCTTTCTTT | CASSFGDTEAFF
- | TRBJ2-1 | TRBV24-1 | 14 | TRBD2 | TGTGCCACCAGTGCCGGGGGGGCCCTCAATGAGCAGTTCTTC | CATSAGGALNEQFF
- | TRBJ2-7 | TRBV11-1 | 14 | TRBD2 | TGTGCCAGCAGCTTCACTAGCGGATCCTACGAGCAGTACTTC | CASSFTSGSYEQYF
- | TRBJ2-5 | TRBV15 | 14 | TRBD2 | TGTGCCACCAGCAGAGCCGGACTAGAAGAGACCCAGTACTTC | CATSRAGLEETQYF
- | TRBJ1-2 | TRBV18 | 14 | - | TGTGCCAGCTCACCCGACGGGGGCCTCTATGGCTACACCTTC | CASSPDGGLYGYTF
- | TRBJ2-7 | TRBV5-1 | 17 | TRBD2 | TGCGCCAGCAGCTTGGGCAGCGGGACTAGCGTCGCCTACGAGCAGTACTTC | CASSLGSGTSVAYEQYF
- | TRBJ1-6 | TRBV2 | 13 | TRBD1 | TGTGCCAGCAGGGGACAGGGGAATTCACCCCTCCACTTT | CASRGQGNSPLHF
- | TRBJ2-1 | TRBV12-5 | 12 | - | TGTGCTAGTGGTTTTCACCGTGGTGAGCAGTTCTTC | CASGFHRGEQFF
- | TRBJ1-2 | TRBV3-1/TRBV3-2 | 12 | - | TGTGCCAGCAGCCAAGTTGCCTATGGCTACACCTTC | CASSQVAYGYTF
- | TRBJ2-5 | TRBV3-1/TRBV3-2 | 15 | TRBD2 | TGTGCCAGCAGTCGTGGGACTAGCGTTCAAGAGACCCAGTACTTC | CASSRGTSVQETQYF
- | TRBJ2-7 | TRBV30 | 14 | TRBD1 | TGTGCCTGGGCCGGGACAGGCCTTCCGGACGAGCAGTACTTC | CAWAGTGLPDEQYF
- | TRBJ2-3 | TRBV25-1 | 11 | - | TGTGCCAGCAGATCGACAGATACGCAGTATTTT | CASRSTDTQYF
- | TRBJ1-3 | TRBV28 | 14 | - | TGTGCCAGCAGTTTCGCGGGCTCTGGAAACACCATATATTTT | CASSFAGSGNTIYF
- | TRBJ2-1 | TRBV2 | 13 | - | TGTGCCAGCAGTGATGGTGGCGGCAATGAGCAGTTCTTC | CASSDGGGNEQFF
- | TRBJ2-5 | TRBV7-2 | 15 | TRBD2 | TGTGCCAGCAGCCTATTCGGGGGGTTAAAAGAGACCCAGTACTTC | CASSLFGGLKETQYF
- | TRBJ2-5 | TRBV7-9 | 17 | - | TGTGCCAGCAGCTCCGATGGGAGGGGGACCCCCCAAGAGACCCAGTACTTC | CASSSDGRGTPQETQYF
- | TRBJ1-1 | TRBV6-5 | 16 | - | TGTGCCAGCAGTTACGGGGGCGGGGGCCTGGACACTGAAGCTTTCTTT | CASSYGGGGLDTEAFF
- | TRBJ2-7 | TRBV6-6 | 13 | TRBD2 | TGTGCCAGCACCAGACTAGCGGGGGGCCAACCTTTCTTC | CASTRLAGGQPFF
- | TRBJ2-1 | TRBV18 | 16 | TRBD2 | TGTGCCAGCTCACCAAAAGCGGGAGTTTCCTACAATGAGCAGTTCTTC | CASSPKAGVSYNEQFF
once | TRBJ1-1 | TRBV5-1 | 15 | - | TGCGCCAGCAGCTTAAGTCAGGGGTACGGCGCTGAAGCTTTCTTT | CASSLSQGYGAEAFF
- | TRBJ2-1 | TRBV19 | 14 | - | TGTGCCAGTAGTACGGAAAATAAGATTACTGAGCAGTTCTTC | CASSTENKITEQFF
- | TRBJ1-5 | TRBV6-5 | 13 | - | TGTGCCAGCAGTCCCCAGGGGCCTCAGCCCCAGCATTTT | CASSPQGPQPQHF
once | TRBJ2-3 | TRBV11-2 | 20 | TRBD2 | TGTGCCAGCAGCTTAGATATTTCGGCTAGCGGGAGGGAACCCACAGATACGCAGTATTTT | CASSLDISASGREPTDTQYF
- | TRBJ2-3 | TRBV30 | 13 | TRBD2 | TGTGCCTGGATCGGGGGAGGGCCAGATACGCAGTATTTT | CAWIGGGPDTQYF
- | TRBJ1-3 | TRBV10-2 | 15 | - | TGCGCCAGCAATAAACGGGACGACTCTGGAAACACCATATATTTT | CASNKRDDSGNTIYF
- | TRBJ2-1 | TRBV28 | 15 | TRBD2 | TGTGCCAGCAGTTTTCGACTAGCAGATTACAATGAGCAGTTCTTC | CASSFRLADYNEQFF
- | TRBJ2-3 | TRBV6-5 | 15 | TRBD2 | TGTGCCAGCAGCGGTGGGACTAGCGGGCGAGATACGCAGTATTTT | CASSGGTSGRDTQYF
- | TRBJ2-2 | TRBV10-3 | 10 | - | TGTGCCACCCGAGGCGGGGAGCTGTTTTTT | CATRGGELFF
- | TRBJ1-2 | TRBV28 | 14 | - | TGTGCCAGCAGTTTAATGGCGCAGGGGAGCGGCTACACCTTC | CASSLMAQGSGYTF
- | TRBJ1-1 | TRBV27 | 14 | - | TGTGCCAGCAGGCTTTTAACAATGAACACTGAAGCTTTCTTT | CASRLLTMNTEAFF
- | TRBJ1-1 | TRBV9 | 14 | - | TGTGCCAGCAGCGTAGGGACAGACAACACTGAAGCTTTCTTT | CASSVGTDNTEAFF
- | TRBJ1-5 | TRBV3-1/TRBV3-2 | 18 | TRBD1 | TGTGCCAGCAGCCAAGGGAGTGGGAGGACAGGTAGCAATCAGCCCCAGCATTTT | CASSQGSGRTGSNQPQHF
- | TRBJ2-7 | TRBV19 | 14 | TRBD2 | TGTGCCAGTAGCCGACTAGCGGGAACCTACGAGCAGTACTTC | CASSRLAGTYEQYF
once | TRBJ1-1 | TRBV28 | 15 | - | TGTGCCAGCATTGAGGGGGTGTCGTGGAACACTGAAGCTTTCTTT | CASIEGVSWNTEAFF
- | TRBJ1-4 | TRBV6-1 | 16 | - | TGTGCCAGCAGTGCTCCGGGAGGGAGCTGGACTGAAAAACTGTTTTTT | CASSAPGGSWTEKLFF
- | TRBJ1-1 | TRBV4-1 | 13 | - | TGCGCCAGCAGCCTAGGACTATTTGGTGAAGCTTTCTTT | CASSLGLFGEAFF
- | TRBJ1-6 | TRBV6-5 | 14 | TRBD1 | TGTGCCAGCAGACGCGACGACAGGGATTCACCCCTCCACTTT | CASRRDDRDSPLHF
few | TRBJ1-1 | TRBV6-2/TRBV6-3 | 12 | TRBD1 | TGTGCCAGCAGTACAGGGGTCCGGGAAGCTTTCTTT | CASSTGVREAFF
- | TRBJ1-2 | TRBV7-9 | 13 | - | TGTGCCAGCAGCTTATTTAGGGGTGATGGCTACACCTTC | CASSLFRGDGYTF
- | TRBJ2-5 | TRBV6-5 | 13 | - | TGTGCCAGCAGTTCCCAGGGGTACGTGACCCAGTACTTC | CASSSQGYVTQYF
- | TRBJ1-4 | TRBV6-6 | 13 | - | TGTGCCAGCGCCTCCGGGACATATGAAAAACTGTTTTTT | CASASGTYEKLFF
- | TRBJ1-4 | TRBV5-1 | 16 | - | TGCGCCAGCAGCACGGGACACGCCAGGCCGAATGAAAAACTGTTTTTT | CASSTGHARPNEKLFF
- | TRBJ2-1 | TRBV28 | 12 | - | TGTGCCAGCAGTTTATCCTACAATGAGCAGTTCTTC | CASSLSYNEQFF
- | TRBJ2-7 | TRBV25-1 | 14 | - | TGTGCCAGCAGTCTAATAGCGCAGGGGGGCGAGCAGTACTTC | CASSLIAQGGEQYF
- | TRBJ1-5 | TRBV6-1 | 13 | - | TGTGCCAGCAGTGATCACAGGGTTCAGCCCCAGCATTTT | CASSDHRVQPQHF
- | TRBJ2-1 | TRBV19 | 16 | TRBD2 | TGTGCCAGTAGTAGCGGGAGCGGGGCGCGGACGGATGAGCAGTTCTTC | CASSSGSGARTDEQFF
- | TRBJ2-7 | TRBV4-2 | 15 | - | TGTGCCAGCAGCCAGGGGGGTAGCGGCACCTACGAGCAGTACTTC | CASSQGGSGTYEQYF
- | TRBJ1-6 | TRBV6-5 | 13 | - | TGTGCCAGCAGTTACGGTCTTGTATCACCCCTCCACTTT | CASSYGLVSPLHF
- | TRBJ2-1 | TRBV3-1/TRBV3-2 | 14 | - | TGTGCCAGCAGCCAGACAAGATCCTACAATGAGCAGTTCTTC | CASSQTRSYNEQFF
- | TRBJ2-2 | TRBV7-9 | 15 | TRBD2 | TGTGCCAGCAGCTCGCTAGCGGGAGGCACCGGGGAGCTGTTTTTT | CASSSLAGGTGELFF
- | TRBJ1-2 | TRBV2 | 12 | - | TGTGCCCCCACGGGCCTATGGGATGGCTACACCTTC | CAPTGLWDGYTF
- | TRBJ1-5 | TRBV28 | 16 | - | TGTGCCAGCAGTTTATTCGTGGGGAATAGCAATCAGCCCCAGCATTTT | CASSLFVGNSNQPQHF